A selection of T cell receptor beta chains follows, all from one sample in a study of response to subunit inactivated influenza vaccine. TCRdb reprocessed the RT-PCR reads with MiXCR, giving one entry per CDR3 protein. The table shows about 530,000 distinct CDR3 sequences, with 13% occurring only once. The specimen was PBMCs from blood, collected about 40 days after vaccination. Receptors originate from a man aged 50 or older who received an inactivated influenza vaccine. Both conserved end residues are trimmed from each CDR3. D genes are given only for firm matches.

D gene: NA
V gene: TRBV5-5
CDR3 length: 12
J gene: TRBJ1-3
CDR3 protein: ASSIKSSGNTIY

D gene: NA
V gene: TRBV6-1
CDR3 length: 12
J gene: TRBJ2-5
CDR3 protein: ATRSTSFRGTQY

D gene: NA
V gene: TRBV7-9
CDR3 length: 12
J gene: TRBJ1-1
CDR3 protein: ASTLGGGGTEAF

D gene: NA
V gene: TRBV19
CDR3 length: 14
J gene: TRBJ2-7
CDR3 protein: ASSIFYGTRGGEQY

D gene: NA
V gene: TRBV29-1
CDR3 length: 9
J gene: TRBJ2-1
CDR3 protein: SVGGWGEQF

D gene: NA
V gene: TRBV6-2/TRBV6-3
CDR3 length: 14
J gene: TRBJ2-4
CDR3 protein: ASKKGAGLAKNIQY

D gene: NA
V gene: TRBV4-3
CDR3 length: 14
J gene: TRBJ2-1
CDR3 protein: ASSQDRGIAVNEQF

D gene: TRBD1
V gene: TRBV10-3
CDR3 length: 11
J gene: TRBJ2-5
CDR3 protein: AISVQGMQTQY

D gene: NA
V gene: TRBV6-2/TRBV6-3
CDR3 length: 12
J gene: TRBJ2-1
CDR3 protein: ASGGGALYNEQF

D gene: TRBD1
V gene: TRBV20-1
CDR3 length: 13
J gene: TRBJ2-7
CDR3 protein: SANGQGADVYEQY

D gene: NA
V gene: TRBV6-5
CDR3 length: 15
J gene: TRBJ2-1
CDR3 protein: ASSYSPLSGVYNEQF

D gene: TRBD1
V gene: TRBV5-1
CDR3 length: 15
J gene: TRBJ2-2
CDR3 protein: ASSILPGTGNTGELF

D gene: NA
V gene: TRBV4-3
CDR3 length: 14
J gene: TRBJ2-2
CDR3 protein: ASSQDVSRRTGELF

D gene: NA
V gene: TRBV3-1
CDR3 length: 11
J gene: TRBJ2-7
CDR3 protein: ASSQGGRSEQY

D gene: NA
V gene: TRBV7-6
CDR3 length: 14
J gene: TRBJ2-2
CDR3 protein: ASSQRGLLGIGELF

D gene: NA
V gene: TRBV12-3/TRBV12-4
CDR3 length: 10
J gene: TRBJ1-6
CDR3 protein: ASSLSDSPLH

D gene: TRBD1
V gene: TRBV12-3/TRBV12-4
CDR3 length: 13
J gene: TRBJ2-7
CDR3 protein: ASSFPGTGTYEQY

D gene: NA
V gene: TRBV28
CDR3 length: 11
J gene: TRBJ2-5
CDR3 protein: ASSTGAQETQY

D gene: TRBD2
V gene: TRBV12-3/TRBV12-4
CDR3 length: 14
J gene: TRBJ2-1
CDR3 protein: ASIPSGGLVYNEQF

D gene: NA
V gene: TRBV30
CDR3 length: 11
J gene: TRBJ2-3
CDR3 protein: AWSLQSRDTQY

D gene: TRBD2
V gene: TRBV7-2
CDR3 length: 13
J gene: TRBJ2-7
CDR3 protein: ASSLVAGGQNEQY

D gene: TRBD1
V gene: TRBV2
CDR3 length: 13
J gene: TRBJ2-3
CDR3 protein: ASSSTGAPQVTQY

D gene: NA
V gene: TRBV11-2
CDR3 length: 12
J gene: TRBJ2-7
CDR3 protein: ASSLGRASYEQY

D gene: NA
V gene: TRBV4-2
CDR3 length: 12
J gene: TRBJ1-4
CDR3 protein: ASSQGTTNEKLF

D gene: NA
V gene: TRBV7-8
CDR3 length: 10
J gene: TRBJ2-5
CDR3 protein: ASSLSEETQY

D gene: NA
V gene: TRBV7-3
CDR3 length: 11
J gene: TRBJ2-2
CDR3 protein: ASSPPGIGELF